These 17 T cell receptor beta chains were all obtained from the same sample, sequenced in a study of regulatory T cells in long-lasting Graves disease. Arm-PCR with iRepertoire HTBI primers amplified the CDR3 regions for these TCR beta libraries. TCRdb itself ran the multiplex PCR reads through MiXCR, one entry per CDR3 protein. The sample has 200,000 to 250,000 distinct CDR3 sequences, roughly 18% seen once. Time point given: newly diagnosed GD, antithyroid drugs for less than 3 months. PBMC-extracted RNA yielded the TCR library. These data were also reused for a study on T cells in Graves' hyperthyroidism and ophthalmopathy.

Here the sequenced sample was peripheral blood mononuclear cells (PBMCs), taken at new diagnosis, from a patient treated with antithyroid drugs. All receptors come from a woman aged 30 to 39 with Graves disease.

Worth noting for this clonotype: A much bigger clone sits one base away, suggesting this may be a read error. The chain couples TRBV30 to TRBJ2-1; perhaps TRBD2 as D (6 bases). The CDR3 has 13 amino acids. The germline gives CDR1 GTSNPN, CDR2 SVGIG (reference sequence). CDR3 residues: CAWARDSYNGQFF. CDR3 nucleotides: TGTGCCTGGGCCCGGGACTCCTACAATGGGCAGTTCTTC. The entire variable domain, with the rest obtained from reference TRBV30 and TRBJ2-1, is as follows: SQTIHQWPATLVQPVGSPLSLECTVEGTSNPNLYWYRQAAGRGLQLLFYSVGIGQISSEVPQNLSASRPQDRQFILSSKKLLLSDSGFYLCAWARDSYNGQFFGPGTRLTVL.

This chain joins TRBV7-9 and TRBJ2-5, with D unclear. Germline assignment: CDR1 SEHNR and CDR2 FQNEAQ (reference sequence). The CDR3 loop spans 14 amino acids. The V and J ends lost 5 bases and 5 bases respectively, with 15 bases between them. The CDR3 DNA sequence: TGTGCCAGCAGCCCCTACCTTTTCGGCGAGACCCAGTACTTC. Its protein product is CASSPYLFGETQYF.

The V and J genes are TRBV28 and TRBJ1-2; perhaps TRBD1 as D (5 bases). The CDR3 runs 12 residues. The germline V gene has CDR1 MDHEN and CDR2 SYDVKM. Trimming took off 4 bases at V and 10 bases at J, with 13 bases between the two ends. CDR3 coding DNA: TGTGCCAGCAGTTCTGGGGCAGCTTTCTACACCTTC. Residues: CASSSGAAFYTF.

This clonotype has a count of ten or more. The chain links TRBV9 to TRBJ1-3; TRBD1 matches 7 bases. Germline V gives CDR1 SGDLS, CDR2 YYNGEE. The ends lost 3 bases at V and 3 bases at J; junction bases unmatched: 6. This CDR3 comprises 15 residues. The CDR3 DNA is TGTGCCAGCAGCGCAACCCAGGGGGGTGGAAACACCATATATTTT. Encoded protein: CASSATQGGGNTIYF.

This clonotype was seen a handful of times. A much more abundant neighbour one base away suggests this may be a read error. The chain is built from TRBV28 and TRBJ2-7; TRBD2 agrees at 8 bases. The J segment lost 3 bases and the V segment lost 8 bases, leaving 6 bases of the junction unmatched. Looked up from germline, CDR1 is MDHEN and CDR2 is SYDVKM. The CDR3 sequence is 13 residues long. CDR3 protein: CASLLAGGYEQYF. For the CDR3, the DNA is TGTGCCAGCCTGTTGGCGGGGGGCTACGAGCAGTACTTC.

As to this clonotype: A far larger clone is just one base off, so this is likely a read error. The gene calls are TRBV12-3 or TRBV12-4 and TRBJ2-3, with 9 bases identical to TRBD2. CDR3 length: 15 amino acids. Trimming removed 6 bases from V and 6 bases from J; junction bases left unmatched: 10. CDR3 nucleotides: TGTGCCAGCAGCTACCCGGCTAGCGGGGTGGATACGCAGTATTTT. Its translation is CASSYPASGVDTQYF.

The rearrangement uses TRBV5-1 and TRBJ1-1; D remains unclear. Deletions cut 1 base from V and 1 base from J, with 5 bases between. Per the germline V gene, CDR1 is SGHRS and CDR2 is YFSETQ. CDR3 length: 13 residues. In DNA, the CDR3 is TGCGCCAGCAGCTTGAATCAGAACACTGAAGCTTTCTTT. Amino acid sequence: CASSLNQNTEAFF.

CDR3 sequence: CASSLGGSTGANVLTF. CDR3 nucleotide sequence: TGTGCCAGCAGCTTAGGGGGGAGCACTGGGGCCAACGTCCTGACTTTC. This rearrangement joins TRBV11-2 to TRBJ2-6; the D gene could be TRBD1 or TRBD2 (5 bases each). Germline V gene data show CDR1 as SGHAT and CDR2 as FQNNGV. The CDR3 has 16 residues. V was cut by 1 base and J by 2 bases, with 9 bases left in between.

Note on this clonotype: A single base separates this from a much larger clone, so it may be a read error. This sequence joins TRBV6-2 or TRBV6-3 and TRBJ2-3; perhaps TRBD1 as D (6 bases). The CDR3 runs to 14 residues. The V gene lost 6 bases and the J gene lost 4 bases, with 14 bases spanning the gap. Per germline, CDR1 MNHEY and CDR2 SVGEGT. The CDR3 region is CASRLTGGSDTQYF. The CDR3 DNA is TGTGCCAGCAGGTTGACAGGCGGGTCAGATACGCAGTATTTT.

This clonotype was seen repeatedly, ten times or more. The rearrangement joins TRBV12-5 to TRBJ1-6; the D is unclear. Germline V gene sequence: CDR1 LGHNT, CDR2 FRNRAP. The CDR3 contains 17 residues. V was pared by 0 bases and J by 2 bases, with 11 bases between. The CDR3 nucleotides are TGTGCTAGTGGTTTGGTACTTGGCAGGACCTATAATTCACCCCTCCACTTT. Amino acid sequence: CASGLVLGRTYNSPLHF.

The chain uses TRBV20-1 and TRBJ1-5; possible D gene TRBD1, 6 bases. The CDR3 spans 13 residues. From germline, CDR1 is DFQATT and CDR2 SNEGSKA (reference sequence). V gave up 6 bases and J gave up 3 bases, with 12 bases separating them. CDR3 coding DNA: TGCAGTGCCGACAGGACAGACAATCAGCCCCAGCATTTT. Protein sequence: CSADRTDNQPQHF.

V and J are TRBV6-2 or TRBV6-3 and TRBJ2-5; 7 bases are shared with TRBD1. Germline CDR1 MNHEY, CDR2 SVGEGT. The V and J ends lost 6 bases and 5 bases, in that order; junction bases with no gene match: 9. This CDR3 is built from 14 residues. The CDR3 loop reads CASSFSTGWETQYF. The CDR3 DNA sequence: TGTGCCAGCAGCTTTTCGACAGGGTGGGAGACCCAGTACTTC.

This chain uses TRBV27 with TRBJ2-2, with 9 bases aligning to TRBD1. J lost 4 bases, V lost 4 bases, and 4 bases had no gene match. The CDR3 runs to 15 residues. CDR1 is MNHEY, CDR2 SMNVEV, per germline (reference sequence). This CDR3 is CASSWGQGSTGELFF. The DNA of the CDR3 is TGTGCCAGCAGTTGGGGACAGGGAAGCACCGGGGAGCTGTTTTTT.

At least ten counts were recorded for this clonotype. The chain combines TRBV7-9 with TRBJ2-3, with D perhaps matching TRBD1 or TRBD2 (6 bases each). Germline V gene sequence: CDR1 SEHNR, CDR2 FQNEAQ (reference sequence). CDR3 size: 15 residues. Trimming stripped 5 bases from V and 1 base from J, with 13 bases between. The CDR3 nucleotides are TGTGCCAGCAGCCCTAGTAGGGGGGGCACAGATACGCAGTATTTT. Translated, it gives CASSPSRGGTDTQYF. The entire variable domain, with the rest obtained from reference TRBV7-9 and TRBJ2-3, is as follows: DTGVSQNPRHKITKRGQNVTFRCDPISEHNRLYWYRQTLGQGPEFLTYFQNEAQLEKSRLLSDRFSAERPKGSFSTLEIQRTEQGDSAMYLCASSPSRGGTDTQYFGPGTRLTVL.

The rearrangement uses TRBV6-2 or TRBV6-3 and TRBJ2-3; D gene uncertain. This CDR3 spans 14 amino acids. V dropped 6 bases and J dropped 3 bases, with 13 bases sitting between them. Germline V gene data show CDR1 as MNHEY and CDR2 as SVGEGT. CDR3 in DNA: TGTGCCAGCAGGGGGTGGGGTGGTACAGATACGCAGTATTTT. This translates into CASRGWGGTDTQYF.

Comments on this clonotype: A far larger clone is off by one base, so a read error is likely. The rearrangement joins TRBV28 to TRBJ2-7, with D possibly matching TRBD1 (7 bases). V dropped 8 bases and J dropped 4 bases, with 24 bases sitting between them. There are 16 residues in the CDR3. In germline, CDR1 is MDHEN, CDR2 SYDVKM. Here the CDR3 reads CASGYEGPRGDYEQYF. CDR3 nucleotides: TGTGCCAGCGGCTATGAGGGGCCCAGGGGGGATTACGAGCAGTACTTC.

The chain couples TRBV19 to TRBJ1-1; D not resolved. CDR3 length: 13 residues. Looked up from germline, CDR1 is LNHDA and CDR2 is SQIVND (reference sequence). V was clipped by 5 bases and J by 4 bases, with 11 bases between them. CDR3 protein: CASSALWGTEAFF. DNA of the CDR3: TGTGCCAGTAGTGCTTTGTGGGGCACTGAAGCTTTCTTT.